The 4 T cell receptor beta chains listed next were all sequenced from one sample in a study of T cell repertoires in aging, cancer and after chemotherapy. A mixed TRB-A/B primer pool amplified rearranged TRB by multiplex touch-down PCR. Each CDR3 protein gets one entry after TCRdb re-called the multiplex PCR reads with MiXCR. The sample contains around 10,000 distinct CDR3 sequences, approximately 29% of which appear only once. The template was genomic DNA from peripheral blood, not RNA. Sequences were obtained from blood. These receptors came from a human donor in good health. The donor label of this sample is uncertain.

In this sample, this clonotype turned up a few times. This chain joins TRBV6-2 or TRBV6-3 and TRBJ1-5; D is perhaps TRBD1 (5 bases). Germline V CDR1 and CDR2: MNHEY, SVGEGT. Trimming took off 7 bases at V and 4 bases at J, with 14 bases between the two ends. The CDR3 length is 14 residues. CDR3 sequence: CASTTDIFNQPQHF. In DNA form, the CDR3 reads TGTGCCAGCACAACGGACATCTTTAATCAGCCCCAGCATTTT.

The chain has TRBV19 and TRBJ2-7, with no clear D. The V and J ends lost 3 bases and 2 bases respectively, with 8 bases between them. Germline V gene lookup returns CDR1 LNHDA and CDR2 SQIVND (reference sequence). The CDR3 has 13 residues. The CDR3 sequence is CASSMVAAYEQYF. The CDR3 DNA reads TGTGCCAGTAGTATGGTGGCAGCCTACGAGCAGTACTTC.

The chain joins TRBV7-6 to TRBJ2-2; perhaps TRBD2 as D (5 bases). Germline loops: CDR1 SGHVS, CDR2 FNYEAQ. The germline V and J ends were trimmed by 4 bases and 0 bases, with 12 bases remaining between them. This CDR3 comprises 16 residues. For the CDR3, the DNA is TGTGCCAGCAGCTCAGGACTTAGCGCGAACACCGGGGAGCTGTTTTTT. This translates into CASSSGLSANTGELFF.

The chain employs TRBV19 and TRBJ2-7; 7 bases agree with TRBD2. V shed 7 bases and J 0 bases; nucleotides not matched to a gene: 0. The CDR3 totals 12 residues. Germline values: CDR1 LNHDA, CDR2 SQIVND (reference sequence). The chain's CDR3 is CASTSGSYEQYF. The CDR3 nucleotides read TGTGCCAGTACTAGCGGCTCCTACGAGCAGTACTTC.